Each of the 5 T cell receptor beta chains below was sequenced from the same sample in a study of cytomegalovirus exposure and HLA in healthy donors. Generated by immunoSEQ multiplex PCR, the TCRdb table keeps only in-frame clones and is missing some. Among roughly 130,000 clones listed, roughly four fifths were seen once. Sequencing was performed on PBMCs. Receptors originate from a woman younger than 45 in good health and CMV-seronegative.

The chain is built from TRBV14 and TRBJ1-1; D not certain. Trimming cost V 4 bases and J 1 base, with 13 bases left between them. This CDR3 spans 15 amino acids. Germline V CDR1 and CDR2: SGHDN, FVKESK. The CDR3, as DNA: TGTGCCAGCAGCCCCGGGATATTTAAGAACACTGAAGCTTTCTTT. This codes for CASSPGIFKNTEAFF. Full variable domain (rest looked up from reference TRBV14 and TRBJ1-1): EAGVTQFPSHSVIEKGQTVTLRCDPISGHDNLYWYRRVMGKEIKFLLHFVKESKQDESGMPNNRFLAERTGGTYSTLKVQPAELEDSGVYFCASSPGIFKNTEAFFGQGTRLTVV.

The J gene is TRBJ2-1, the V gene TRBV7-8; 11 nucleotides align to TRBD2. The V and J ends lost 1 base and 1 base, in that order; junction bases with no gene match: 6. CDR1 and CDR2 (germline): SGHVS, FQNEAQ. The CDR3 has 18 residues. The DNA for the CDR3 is TGTGCCAGCAGCTTAGTTTCACTAGCGGGGGTTTCCTACAATGAGCAGTTCTTC. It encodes CASSLVSLAGVSYNEQFF.

DNA of the CDR3: TGTGCCAGCAGCCAGGAAACTAGCGGGGGGGGGCAAGAGACCCAGTACTTC. It yields the protein CASSQETSGGGQETQYF. The chain recombines TRBV4-2 with TRBJ2-5; 13 bases are shared with TRBD2. This CDR3 is built from 17 residues. Germline V gives CDR1 LGHNA, CDR2 YNFKEQ. Losses at the gene ends were 3 bases for V and 2 bases for J; bases not matched to a gene: 6.

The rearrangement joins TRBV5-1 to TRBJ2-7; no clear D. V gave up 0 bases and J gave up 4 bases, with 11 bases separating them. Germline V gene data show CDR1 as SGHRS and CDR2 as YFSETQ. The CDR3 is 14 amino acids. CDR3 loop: CASSLGPSRYEQYF. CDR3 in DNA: TGCGCCAGCAGCTTGGGACCCTCGCGGTACGAGCAGTACTTC.

The chain's CDR3 is CASSSGLDNTGELFF. As DNA, the CDR3 is TGTGCCAGCAGCAGTGGACTGGATAACACCGGGGAGCTGTTTTTT. The V gene is TRBV5-4, the J gene TRBJ2-2, with D possibly TRBD2 on 5 matching bases. Germline V gene lookup returns CDR1 SGHNT and CDR2 YYREEE (reference sequence). V was cut by 4 bases and J by 2 bases, with 12 bases left in between. The CDR3 spans 15 residues.